This T cell receptor (beta chain) was retrieved from a study of blood T cell repertoires in COVID-19. The table came from immunoSEQ multiplex PCR; TCRdb's copy has only in-frame clones and leaves some out. The table lists 72,000 or so clones, 82% of them singletons. V dropped 1 base and J dropped 5 bases, with 14 bases sitting between them. Germline V gene data show CDR1 as MGHRA and CDR2 as YSYEKL. This CDR3 has 15 residues. The sequenced sample was peripheral blood. The chain uses TRBV4-1 and TRBJ2-5, with D perhaps TRBD1 (6 bases). The receptor comes from an older man with active COVID-19. This CDR3 reads CASSQVHATGETQYF. DNA for the CDR3: TGCGCCAGCAGCCAAGTACATGCCACAGGGGAGACCCAGTACTTC.